Presented here are 6 T cell receptor beta chains from one specimen sequenced in a study of identical twins. TCRdb re-called the 5' RACE reads through MiXCR, storing one row per CDR3 protein. The sample gives 550,000 to 800,000 distinct CDR3 sequences, 7.1% of which show up once; 1.6% is in the top ten. The sample was also reused in another study, on yellow fever vaccine responses in identical twins.

Sequencing input: PBMCs. Receptors originate from a woman aged 18-29 years in good health.

This chain uses TRBV28 with TRBJ2-5; weak D call: TRBD2 (5 bases). The CDR3 is made up of 15 amino acids. Germline CDR1 reads MDHEN; CDR2 reads SYDVKM. Trimming took off 5 bases at V and 2 bases at J, with 15 bases between the two ends. The CDR3: CASSTPLAPQETQYF. As DNA, the CDR3 is TGTGCCAGCAGTACCCCATTAGCGCCTCAAGAGACCCAGTACTTC. Combining the CDR3 with reference TRBV28 and TRBJ2-5 gives the whole variable domain DVKVTQSSRYLVKRTGEKVFLECVQDMDHENMFWYRQDPGLGLRLIYFSYDVKMKEKGDIPEGYSVSREKKERFSLILESASTNQTSMYLCASSTPLAPQETQYFGPGTRLLVL.

This clonotype was found a few times. The chain links TRBV9 to TRBJ2-2; weak D call: TRBD2 (6 bases). CDR1 and CDR2 from the germline V gene are SGDLS and YYNGEE. There are 16 residues in the CDR3. Trimming removed 4 bases at V and 4 bases at J, with 17 bases between. CDR3: CASSLPGLASTGELFF. For the CDR3, the DNA is TGTGCCAGCAGCCTACCGGGGCTAGCGTCCACCGGGGAGCTGTTTTTT.

This chain links TRBV6-1 with TRBJ2-3; a possible D gene is TRBD1 (6 bases). CDR3 length: 15 amino acids. The V end was cut by 4 bases, the J end by 3 bases, with 14 bases between. Germline-derived CDR1 and CDR2 are MNHNS and SASEGT. The DNA of the CDR3 is TGTGCCAGCAGTGTCAGACAGGTGGAAACAGATACGCAGTATTTT. Its protein product is CASSVRQVETDTQYF.

In this sample, this clonotype turned up many times. The chain links TRBV5-5 to TRBJ2-2, with 7 bases matching TRBD2. The trim removed 4 bases at V and 1 base at J, leaving 7 bases unmatched. The germline V gene encodes CDR1 SGHKS and CDR2 YYEKEE (reference sequence). CDR3 length: 16 residues. CDR3 region: CASSLLGGGNTGELFF. Written as DNA, the CDR3 is TGTGCCAGCAGCCTTCTTGGCGGGGGGAACACCGGGGAGCTGTTTTTT.

Many counts were recorded for this clonotype. The V gene is TRBV28, the J gene TRBJ2-1, with 7 bases matching TRBD2. Germline values: CDR1 MDHEN, CDR2 SYDVKM. The CDR3 contains 15 residues. The junction had 2 bases not matched to a gene; V was cut back by 2 bases and J by 1 base. CDR3 protein: CASSLRAGSYNEQFF. Here the CDR3 DNA reads TGTGCCAGCAGTTTAAGAGCGGGATCCTACAATGAGCAGTTCTTC.

This clonotype appeared a few times. The chain has TRBV29-1 and TRBJ1-2; TRBD1 might be the D (5 bases). V was pared by 7 bases and J by 7 bases, with 16 bases between. The CDR3 consists of 12 residues. The germline V gene encodes CDR1 SQVTM and CDR2 ANQGSEA. CDR3 residues: CSADDGTFGYTF. CDR3 sequence (DNA): TGCAGCGCCGACGACGGGACCTTTGGCTACACCTTC.